The 15 T cell receptor beta chains reported below all come from one sample, sequenced in a study of cytomegalovirus exposure and HLA in healthy donors. The PCR contained 60 Vbeta and 13 Jbeta primers. The protocol was immunoSEQ multiplex PCR, while the TCRdb copy is restricted to in-frame clones and leaves out a portion. Of some 140,000 clones in the sample, approximately 62% are singletons; the top ten hold over 1.5%. The sequenced sample was PBMCs. These receptors all stem from a human donor in good health.

CDR3 DNA sequence: TGTGCCAGCACCGGGACAGGGGGCACCGGGGAGCTGTTTTTT. This sequence encodes CASTGTGGTGELFF. V gene TRBV14 combines with J gene TRBJ2-2; 11 bases agree with TRBD1. This CDR3 comprises 14 residues. The V gene end was trimmed by 7 bases and the J gene end by 4 bases; junction bases not matched to a gene: 2. Germline V lookup: CDR1 SGHDN, CDR2 FVKESK.

The gene calls are TRBV11-3 and TRBJ2-2, with TRBD2 matching 8 bases. J lost 5 bases, V lost 1 base, and 6 bases had no gene match. The CDR3 runs 16 residues. Germline V CDR1 and CDR2: SGHNT, YENEEA. The CDR3 region has the DNA TGTGCCAGCAGCTTAGCGGGAGGGCCAAAAACCGGGGAGCTGTTTTTT. This gives the protein CASSLAGGPKTGELFF.

This clone has more than one count but fewer than ten. The chain joins TRBV5-6 to TRBJ2-2, with D unresolved. Germline V gene sequence: CDR1 SGHDT, CDR2 YYEEEE. V lost 4 bases and J lost 10, with 11 bases in between. CDR3 length equals 12 residues. CDR3 in amino acids: CASSARAEELFF. In DNA form, the CDR3 reads TGTGCCAGCAGCGCGCGAGCCGAGGAGCTGTTTTTT.

There are a few counts of this clone. The chain recombines TRBV11-2 with TRBJ1-5, with TRBD1 as a possible D gene (6 bases). The V gene lost 5 bases and the J gene lost 0 bases, with 20 bases spanning the gap. The germline gives CDR1 SGHAT, CDR2 FQNNGV. This CDR3 has 18 residues. The CDR3 here is CASSPKGGVAGSNQPQHF. For the CDR3, the DNA is TGTGCCAGCAGCCCCAAAGGGGGGGTCGCCGGTAGCAATCAGCCCCAGCATTTT.

For this clone: Relative to the germline gene, one junction end is altered; a read error may explain this. The rearrangement uses TRBV7-7 and TRBJ1-4; 11 bases map to TRBD1. The CDR3 consists of 18 residues. The germline gives CDR1 SSHAT, CDR2 FNYEAQ (reference sequence). The CDR3 coding sequence is TGTGCTAGCAGCTCCCTTCGGACAGGGGGCGCCCATTATGAAAAACTGTTTTTT. It specifies CASSSLRTGGAHYEKLFF.

This chain connects TRBV7-9 to TRBJ2-1, with no clear D. CDR3 length equals 13 residues. V was trimmed by 1 base and J by 6 bases, leaving 7 bases between them. Germline values: CDR1 SEHNR, CDR2 FQNEAQ (reference sequence). DNA of the CDR3: TGTGCCAGCAGCTTAGTACTGATCAATGAGCAGTTCTTC. This encodes CASSLVLINEQFF.

This clone was seen only a few times. V and J are TRBV7-2 and TRBJ1-1, with D perhaps TRBD1 (6 bases). Trimming left V 5 bases short and J 0 bases short, with 16 bases between. The CDR3 has 16 residues. Germline loops: CDR1 SGHTA, CDR2 FQGNSA. This chain's CDR3 is CASSVQGLGMNTEAFF. The CDR3 DNA reads TGTGCCAGCAGCGTACAGGGTTTGGGCATGAACACTGAAGCTTTCTTT.

V and J are TRBV5-4 and TRBJ1-4, with TRBD1 matching over 7 bases. Germline values: CDR1 SGHNT, CDR2 YYREEE (reference sequence). The V gene end was trimmed by 4 bases and the J gene end by 0 bases; junction bases not matched to a gene: 9. The CDR3 runs 17 residues. The CDR3 DNA follows: TGTGCCAGCAGCCTAGGGGGCGCCCGGACAACTAATGAAAAACTGTTTTTT. The encoded protein is CASSLGGARTTNEKLFF.

DNA of the CDR3: TGTGCCACCCGCCGCAGGGGATCCTACAATGAGCAGTTCTTC. Protein sequence: CATRRRGSYNEQFF. The chain recombines TRBV6-1 with TRBJ2-1, with TRBD1 as a possible D gene (6 bases). This CDR3 region has 14 residues. Germline V CDR1 and CDR2: MNHNS, SASEGT. V was trimmed by 10 bases and J by 1 base, leaving 14 bases between them.

This rearrangement joins TRBV5-1 to TRBJ2-1; perhaps TRBD1 as D (6 bases). CDR1 and CDR2 from the germline V gene are SGHRS and YFSETQ. Deletions cut 4 bases from V and 3 bases from J, with 17 bases between. The CDR3 totals 16 residues. For the CDR3, the DNA is TGCGCCAGCAGCGGGGCTTGGACAGCAAACTACAATGAGCAGTTCTTC. Amino acids: CASSGAWTANYNEQFF.

This clone has only a few counts. In nucleotides, the CDR3 is TGTGCCAGCTGGGGGGGGAACACCGGGGAGCTGTTTTTT. Its protein is CASWGGNTGELFF. The chain couples TRBV2 to TRBJ2-2; TRBD2 matches 7 bases. This CDR3 contains 13 residues. CDR1 is SNHLY and CDR2 is FYNNEI in the germline V gene. With V trimmed by 8 bases and J by 1 base, 1 base remained unmatched.

The chain's CDR3 is CATSRGPAGGARETQYF. The CDR3 nucleotides read TGTGCCACCAGCAGAGGCCCCGCGGGAGGAGCTCGGGAGACCCAGTACTTC. V gene TRBV15 combines with J gene TRBJ2-5, with TRBD2 matching 8 bases. Germline CDR1 and CDR2: LNHNV and YYDKDF (reference sequence). CDR3 length: 17 residues. V shed 1 base and J 5 bases; nucleotides not matched to a gene: 12. The full variable domain, with the rest looked up from reference TRBV15 and TRBJ2-5, is DAMVIQNPRYQVTQFGKPVTLSCSQTLNHNVMYWYQQKSSQAPKLLFHYYDKDFNNEADTPDNFQSRRPNTSFCFLDIRSPGLGDTAMYLCATSRGPAGGARETQYFGPGTRLLVL.

This chain connects TRBV19 to TRBJ2-6; 8 bases align to TRBD1. Germline CDR1 is LNHDA and CDR2 is SQIVND (reference sequence). Trimming took 6 bases from V and 0 from J; bases not matched to a gene: 4. The CDR3 is 16 residues long. Here the CDR3 DNA reads TGTGCCAGTAGACAGGGGGTCCTCTCTGGGGCCAACGTCCTGACTTTC. Its translation is CASRQGVLSGANVLTF.

The V gene is TRBV20-1, the J gene TRBJ2-5; TRBD2 is a possible D gene (5 bases). The CDR3 spans 11 residues. Germline V CDR1 and CDR2: DFQATT, SNEGSKA (reference sequence). This chain's CDR3 is CSPDSPKTQYF. CDR3 DNA sequence: TGCAGCCCGGACTCCCCAAAGACCCAGTACTTC.

V and J are TRBV27 and TRBJ2-5; D might be TRBD2 (5 bases). The CDR3 consists of 13 residues. V was trimmed by 5 bases and J by 4 bases, leaving 11 bases between them. Germline CDR1 is MNHEY and CDR2 is SMNVEV (reference sequence). CDR3: CASSTGRGETQYF. CDR3 sequence (DNA): TGTGCCAGCAGTACCGGTCGGGGAGAGACCCAGTACTTC.